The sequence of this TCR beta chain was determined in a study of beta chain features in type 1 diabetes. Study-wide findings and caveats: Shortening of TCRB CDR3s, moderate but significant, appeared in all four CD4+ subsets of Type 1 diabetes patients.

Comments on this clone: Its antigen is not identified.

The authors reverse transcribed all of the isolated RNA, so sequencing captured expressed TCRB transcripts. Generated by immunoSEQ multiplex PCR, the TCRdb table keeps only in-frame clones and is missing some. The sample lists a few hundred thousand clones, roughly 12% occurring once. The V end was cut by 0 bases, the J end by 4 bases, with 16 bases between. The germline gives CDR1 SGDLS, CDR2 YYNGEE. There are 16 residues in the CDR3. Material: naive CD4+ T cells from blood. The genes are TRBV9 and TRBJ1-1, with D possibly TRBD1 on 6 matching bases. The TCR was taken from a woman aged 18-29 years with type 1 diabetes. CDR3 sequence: CASSVEVGARGTEAFF. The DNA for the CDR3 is TGTGCCAGCAGCGTAGAGGTGGGGGCGAGGGGCACTGAAGCTTTCTTT. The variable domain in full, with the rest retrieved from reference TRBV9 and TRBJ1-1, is DSGVTQTPKHLITATGQRVTLRCSPRSGDLSVYWYQQSLDQGLQFLIQYYNGEERAKGNILERFSAQQFPDLHSELNLSSLELGDSALYFCASSVEVGARGTEAFFGQGTRLTVV.